These 15 T cell receptor beta chains were all obtained from the same sample, sequenced in a study of blood T cell repertoires in COVID-19. Assay: immunoSEQ multiplex PCR; the TCRdb copy retains only in-frame clones and omits some. The table lists 150,000 to 200,000 clones, about 80% of them singletons. Material for sequencing was peripheral blood. Every receptor here comes from a woman of 80 years or more with acute or convalescent COVID-19.

Here the CDR3 DNA reads TGTGCCAGCTCACCACAGGGGGTTCGGGGCTACACCTTC. Protein product: CASSPQGVRGYTF. The chain employs TRBV18 and TRBJ1-2; TRBD1 might be the D (6 bases). The germline gives CDR1 KGHSH, CDR2 LQKENI. Trimming left V 1 base short and J 8 bases short, with 11 bases between. This CDR3 region has 13 residues. The full variable domain, rest sourced from reference TRBV18 and TRBJ1-2, is NAGVMQNPRHLVRRRGQEARLRCSPMKGHSHVYWYRQLPEEGLKFMVYLQKENIIDESGMPKERFSAEFPKEGPSILRIQQVVRGDSAAYFCASSPQGVRGYTFGSGTRLTVV.

The chain couples TRBV3-1 (or the pseudogene TRBV3-2) to TRBJ2-1; 10 bases map to TRBD2. Germline V gene lookup returns CDR1 LGHDT and CDR2 YNNKEL (reference sequence). Losses at the gene ends were 0 bases for V and 8 bases for J; bases not matched to a gene: 7. The CDR3 spans 16 residues. CDR3 coding DNA: TGTGCCAGCAGCCAAGAACGGCTAGCGGGAGTTGATGAGCAGTTCTTC. Amino acids: CASSQERLAGVDEQFF.

The rearrangement links TRBV1 to TRBJ1-6; TRBD1 reflects the table's D call only, with no check against the DNA. TRBV1 is a pseudogene segment. There are 16 residues in the CDR3. The CDR3 bases are TGCACCAGCAGCCAACGTGGGGTACAGGACAATTCACCCCTCCACTTT. Translated, it gives CTSSQRGVQDNSPLHF.

V is TRBV5-1 and J is TRBJ2-2; D not resolved. There are 16 residues in the CDR3. The germline CDR1 and CDR2 sequences are SGHRS and YFSETQ. Deletions cut 3 bases from V and 2 bases from J, with 14 bases between. CDR3 region: CASSSGTRLNTGELFF. For the CDR3, the DNA is TGCGCCAGCAGCTCAGGCACCCGGCTAAACACCGGGGAGCTGTTTTTT. The complete variable domain, with remaining parts taken from reference TRBV5-1 and TRBJ2-2, reads KAGVTQTPRYLIKTRGQQVTLSCSPISGHRSVSWYQQTPGQGLQFLFEYFSETQRNKGNFPGRFSGRQFSNSRSEMNVSTLELGDSALYLCASSSGTRLNTGELFFGEGSRLTVL.

This clone has only one observation. This rearrangement joins TRBV10-3 to TRBJ1-3; tentatively, D is TRBD1 (5 bases). Between the trimmed V and J ends, which lost 6 bases and 0 bases, there was a span of 9 bases. The CDR3 extends over 14 amino acids. In germline, CDR1 is ENHRY, CDR2 SYGVKD. The CDR3 DNA is TGTGCCATCAGGGCGGACAACTCTGGAAACACCATATATTTT. The encoded protein is CAIRADNSGNTIYF.

This chain uses TRBV19 with TRBJ1-6; 7 bases map to TRBD1. V shed 3 bases and J 5 bases; nucleotides not matched to a gene: 1. The germline CDR1 and CDR2 sequences are LNHDA and SQIVND (reference sequence). This CDR3 is built from 14 residues. The CDR3: CASSIRGDNSPLHF. The CDR3 bases are TGTGCCAGTAGTATCAGGGGGGATAATTCACCCCTCCACTTT.

The chain recombines TRBV12-3 or TRBV12-4 with TRBJ1-2, with D uncertain. This CDR3 is built from 10 residues. Between the trimmed V and J ends, which lost 6 bases and 7 bases, there was a span of 6 bases. CDR3: CASSYGGYTF. The CDR3, as DNA: TGTGCCAGCAGCTATGGTGGCTACACCTTC.

This chain uses TRBV5-1 with TRBJ2-5, with 7 positions matching TRBD1. From germline, CDR1 is SGHRS and CDR2 YFSETQ. This CDR3 is built from 14 residues. Trimming cost V 3 bases and J 5 bases; bases outside gene matches: 7. For the CDR3, the DNA is TGCGCCAGCAGCTCGACAGGGCCAGGGGAGACCCAGTACTTC. It yields the protein CASSSTGPGETQYF.

The V call is TRBV7-3, the J call TRBJ2-3, with 7 bases that match TRBD1. The CDR3 covers 15 residues. Germline-derived CDR1 and CDR2 are SGHTA and FQGTGA. The junction had 3 bases not matched to a gene; V was cut back by 2 bases and J by 1 base. The CDR3 sequence: CASSLGTVRTDTQYF. The CDR3 DNA follows: TGTGCCAGCAGCTTAGGGACAGTTCGCACAGATACGCAGTATTTT.

The CDR3 loop reads CASSPGGDTEAFF. CDR3 DNA: TGTGCCAGCAGCCCGGGGGGGGACACTGAAGCTTTCTTT. The genes are TRBV11-3 and TRBJ1-1; perhaps TRBD1 as D (5 bases). The CDR3 consists of 13 residues. Trimming stripped 5 bases from V and 3 bases from J, with 10 bases between. Germline-derived CDR1 and CDR2 are SGHNT and YENEEA.

For the CDR3, the DNA is TGTGCCAGCTCACCCTCCGGGACATTGGGCACCATATATTTT. Its protein product is CASSPSGTLGTIYF. The V and J genes are TRBV18 and TRBJ1-3; perhaps TRBD1 as D (6 bases). Between the trimmed V and J ends, which lost 3 bases and 9 bases, there was a span of 15 bases. This CDR3 region has 14 residues. The germline CDR1 and CDR2 sequences are KGHSH and LQKENI.

V gene TRBV7-2 combines with J gene TRBJ2-1, with TRBD2 identical over 8 bases. This CDR3 has 15 amino acids. The germline V gene encodes CDR1 SGHTA and CDR2 FQGNSA. J lost 4 bases, V lost 4 bases, and 6 bases had no gene match. This CDR3 reads CASSSTSGGYNEQFF. CDR3 DNA sequence: TGTGCCAGCAGCTCCACCAGCGGGGGATACAATGAGCAGTTCTTC.

This rearrangement joins TRBV20-1 to TRBJ2-7, with D perhaps TRBD1 (6 bases). V lost 3 bases to trimming and J lost 6 bases, with 18 bases between them. This CDR3 comprises 14 residues. The V gene's germline CDR1 is DFQATT and CDR2 SNEGSKA (reference sequence). CDR3 DNA: TGCAGTGCTAGTCCCCATGGGGGCACTTCCGAGCAGTACTTC. Protein: CSASPHGGTSEQYF.

The chain recombines TRBV9 with TRBJ2-1; 7 bases fit TRBD2. Per germline, CDR1 SGDLS and CDR2 YYNGEE. The V gene end was trimmed by 1 base and the J gene end by 5 bases; junction bases not matched to a gene: 0. CDR3 length: 13 amino acids. CDR3 sequence reads: CASSVTSDNEQFF. The DNA of the CDR3 is TGTGCCAGCAGCGTAACTAGCGACAATGAGCAGTTCTTC.

Worth noting for this clone: This same CDR3 is encoded by further DNA sequences in the sample. J is TRBJ2-6 and V is TRBV2; maybe TRBD2 (5 bases). This CDR3 spans 15 amino acids. The germline gives CDR1 SNHLY, CDR2 FYNNEI. V was cut by 4 bases and J by 1 base, with 8 bases left in between. Written as DNA, the CDR3 is TGTGCCAGCAGTGGTAGGGAGTCTGGGGCCAACGTCCTGACTTTC. This gives the protein CASSGRESGANVLTF.